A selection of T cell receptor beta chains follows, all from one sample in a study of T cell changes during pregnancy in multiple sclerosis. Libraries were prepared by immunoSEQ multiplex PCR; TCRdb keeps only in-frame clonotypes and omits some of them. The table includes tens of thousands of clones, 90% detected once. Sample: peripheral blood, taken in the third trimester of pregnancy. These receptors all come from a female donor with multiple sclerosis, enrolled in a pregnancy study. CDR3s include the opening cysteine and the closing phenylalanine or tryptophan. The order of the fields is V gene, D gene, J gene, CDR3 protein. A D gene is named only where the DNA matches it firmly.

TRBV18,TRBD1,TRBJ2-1,CASSPGQPNLKYSYNEQFF
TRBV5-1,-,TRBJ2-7,CASSAGSHEQYF
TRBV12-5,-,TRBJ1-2,CASGFDSYGYTF
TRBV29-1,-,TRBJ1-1,CSVAPGQGVGEAFF
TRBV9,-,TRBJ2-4,CASSPKSWGGPGGAKNIQYF
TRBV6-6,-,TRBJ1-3,CASSLTTLGNTIYF
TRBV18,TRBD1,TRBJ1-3,CASSPVDRDFDSGNTIYF
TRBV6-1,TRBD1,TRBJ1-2,CASSEAIDRGIRYGYTF
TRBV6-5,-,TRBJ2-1,CASSYGQHLYNEQFF
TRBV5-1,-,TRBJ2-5,CASSRGQQETQYF
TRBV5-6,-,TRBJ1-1,CASSLWAQGTAEAFF
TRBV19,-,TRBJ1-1,CASNPTRLNTEAFF
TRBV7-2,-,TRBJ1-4,CASSFSQPRANEKLFF
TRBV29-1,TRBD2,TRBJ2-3,CSVSGLAGEVDTQYF
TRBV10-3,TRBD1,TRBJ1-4,CAISDGQGDEKLFF
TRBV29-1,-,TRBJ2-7,CSVAGAYEQYF
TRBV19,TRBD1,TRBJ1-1,CASSLGRGQNTEAFF
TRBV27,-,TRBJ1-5,CASSTWGSNQPQHF
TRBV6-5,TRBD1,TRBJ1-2,CASHGLGDRDYGYTF
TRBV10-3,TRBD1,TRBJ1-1,CAISLTGGLNTEAFF
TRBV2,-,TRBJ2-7,CASRLDSYYEQYF
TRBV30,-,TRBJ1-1,CAWSGAGVVAFF
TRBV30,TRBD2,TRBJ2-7,CAWSVRSSGLAEIYEQYF
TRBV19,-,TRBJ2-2,CASTARGRTGELFF
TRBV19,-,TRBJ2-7,CASRDYSTEQYF
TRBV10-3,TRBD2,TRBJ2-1,CAISESSPGTSGLSSYNEQFF
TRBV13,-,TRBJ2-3,CASSLEDSSADTQYF
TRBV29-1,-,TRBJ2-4,CSVEDHRSIQYF
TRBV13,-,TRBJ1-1,CASSLMGSGAFF
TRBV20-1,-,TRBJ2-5,CSARSQETQYF
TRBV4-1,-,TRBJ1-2,CASSQGLLLGGEHGYTF
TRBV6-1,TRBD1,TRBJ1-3,CASSVTGGIGNTIYF
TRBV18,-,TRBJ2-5,CASSPSPAETQYF
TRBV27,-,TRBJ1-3,CASSLGGVSGNTIYF
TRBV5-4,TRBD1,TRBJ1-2,CASSWTGTNYGYTF
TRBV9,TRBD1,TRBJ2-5,CASSPYRGKETQYF
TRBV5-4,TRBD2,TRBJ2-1,CASSLYSGSPHNEQFF
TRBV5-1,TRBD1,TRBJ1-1,CASSLGDRGTEAFF
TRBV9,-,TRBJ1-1,CASSAGRTGIPEAFF
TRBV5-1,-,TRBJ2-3,CASSTLAGTTDTQYF
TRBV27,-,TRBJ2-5,CASSSTVRGETQYF
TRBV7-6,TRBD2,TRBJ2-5,CASSFLLAGEQETQYF
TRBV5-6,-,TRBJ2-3,CASSLPITDTQYF
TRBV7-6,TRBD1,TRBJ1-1,CASSLRWYTGGGTEAFF
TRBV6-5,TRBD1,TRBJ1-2,CASSNHRGTGYTF
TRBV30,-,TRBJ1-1,CAWSVLEDIGAFF
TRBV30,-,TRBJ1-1,CAWISMGVPLRAFF
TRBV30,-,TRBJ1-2,CAWSAQGNYGYTF
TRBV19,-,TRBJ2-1,CASSTDSDNEQFF
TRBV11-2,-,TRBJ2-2,CASSLEYGTGELFF
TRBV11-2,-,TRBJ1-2,CASSQEVGYGYTF
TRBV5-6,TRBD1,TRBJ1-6,CASSSRVVDRSSPLHF
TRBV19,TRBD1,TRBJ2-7,CASSSLDRASSYEQYF
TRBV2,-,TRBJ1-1,CASRPQGNTEAFF
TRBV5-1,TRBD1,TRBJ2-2,CASSLEGALNTGELFF
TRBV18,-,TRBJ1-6,CASSPLEQMNSPLHF
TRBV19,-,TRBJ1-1,CASSFDGGTEAFF
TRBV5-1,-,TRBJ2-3,CASSLASGGGVTDTQYF
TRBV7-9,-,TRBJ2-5,CASSLAVSQGETQYF